This paragraph covers one T cell receptor (beta chain) sequence. Its target is unknown. The second PCR ran roughly 7 to 12 cycles with a sample-barcoded 5' primer and J-beta primers. Each cDNA molecule was tagged by a template-switch adaptor with 12 random nucleotides. Per-sample output comprised a minimum of 2.5 million paired-end reads containing CDR3. TCRdb passed the 5' RACE reads through MiXCR, listing each CDR3 protein once. Of about 1.8 million distinct CDR3 sequences listed, around 50% are singletons. This entry comes from a study of blood T cells in healthy people across ages. Study-level findings and limits: Expanded clonotype changes were possibly confounded by unknown donor CMV status. Estimated diversity across one million T cells was deemed an underestimate.

The sequence was obtained from a woman aged 40 to 50 in good health. Source material: blood.

CDR3 amino acids: CASSLWDRGTEAFF. CDR3 in DNA: TGCGCCAGCAGCTTGTGGGACAGGGGGACTGAAGCTTTCTTT. This chain joins TRBV5-1 and TRBJ1-1; 11 bases match TRBD1. There are 14 residues in the CDR3. V dropped 1 base and J dropped 5; count of bases not matched to a gene: 1. Germline CDR1 SGHRS, CDR2 YFSETQ.